This TCR beta chain was retrieved from a study of blood T cell repertoires in COVID-19. On the study more broadly: Samples came from the United States, Italy and Spain, spanning acute and convalescent COVID-19.

Original methodology: How many nucleated cells were present was estimated from reference gene primer amplification. Repertoires were generated with immunoSEQ multiplex PCR, while TCRdb's copy carries only in-frame clones and drops some. The V and J calls and clone size come from that table; D and trimming were worked out from the DNA. The top ten hold less than 2.5% of the sample, which has approximately 150,000 clones, about 80% seen once. This CDR3 contains 13 residues. The V and J ends lost 7 bases and 8 bases respectively, with 17 bases between them. Looked up from germline, CDR1 is SQVTM and CDR2 is ANQGSEA. This clone was picked up one time.

Material: peripheral blood. This rearrangement joins TRBV29-1 to TRBJ1-4; D not resolved. The receptor's source is a man between 65 and 85 years old with acute or convalescent COVID-19. This CDR3 reads CSGRNPGSEKLFF. The CDR3 DNA reads TGCAGCGGTCGAAATCCAGGCTCAGAAAAACTGTTTTTT.